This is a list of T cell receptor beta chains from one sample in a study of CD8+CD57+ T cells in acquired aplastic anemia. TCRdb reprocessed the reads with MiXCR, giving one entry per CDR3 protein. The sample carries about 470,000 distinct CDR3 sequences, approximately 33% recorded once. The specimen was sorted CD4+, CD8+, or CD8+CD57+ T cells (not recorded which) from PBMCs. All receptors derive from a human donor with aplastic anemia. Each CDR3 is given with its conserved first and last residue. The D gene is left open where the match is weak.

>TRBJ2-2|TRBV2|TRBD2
CASRDGLAGGNTGELFF
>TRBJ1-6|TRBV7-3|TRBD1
CASSKGQDSPLHF
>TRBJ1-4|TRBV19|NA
CASTVRRGRTNEKLFF
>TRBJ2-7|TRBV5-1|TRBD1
CASSLGDRGNEQYF
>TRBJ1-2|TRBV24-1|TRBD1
CATSDPGQGADGYTF
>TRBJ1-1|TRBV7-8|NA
CASREGELNTEAFF
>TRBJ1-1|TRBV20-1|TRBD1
CSASSGTGLKSAFF
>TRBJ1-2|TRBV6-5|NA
CASSYSVSFYGYTF
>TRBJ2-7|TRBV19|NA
CATGDYEQYF
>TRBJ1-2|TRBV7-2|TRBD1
CASSPPGQYYGYTF
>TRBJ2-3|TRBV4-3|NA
CASSPTGAADTQYF
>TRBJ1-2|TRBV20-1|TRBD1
CSARDSLYGYTF
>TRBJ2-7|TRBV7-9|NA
CASSFGGRGETYEQYF
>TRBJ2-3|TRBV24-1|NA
CATGDGHTDTQYF
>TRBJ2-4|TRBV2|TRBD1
CASSETGTGSTAKNIQYF
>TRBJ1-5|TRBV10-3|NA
CAISEWVSNQPQHF
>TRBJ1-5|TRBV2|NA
CASSGLGPQHF
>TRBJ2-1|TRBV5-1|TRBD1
CASRGTDSYNEQFF
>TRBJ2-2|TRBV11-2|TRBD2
CASSSGLAVNTGELFF
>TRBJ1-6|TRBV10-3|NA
CAGADSFNSPLHF
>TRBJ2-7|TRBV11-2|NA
CASSPGATYRWQYF
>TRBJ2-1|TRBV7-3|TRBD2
CASSLMSTSGGAYNEQFF
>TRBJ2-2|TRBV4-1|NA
CASSQGLKGTGELFF
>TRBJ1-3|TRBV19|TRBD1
CASSTFRGSAGNTIYF
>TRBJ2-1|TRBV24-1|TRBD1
CATSDNRGPEQFF
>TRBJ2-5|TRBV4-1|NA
CASSQVIRQGAKETQYF
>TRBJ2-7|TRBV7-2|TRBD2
CASSVLAGTYEQYF
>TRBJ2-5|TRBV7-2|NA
CASSLVAQEETQYF
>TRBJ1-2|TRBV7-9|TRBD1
CASSFSGQGNGYTF
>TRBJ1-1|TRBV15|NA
CATSSPQGIPLGEAEAFF
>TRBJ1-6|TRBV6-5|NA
CASSYSIIGGENSPLRF
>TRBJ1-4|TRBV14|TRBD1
CASSQMGQAENEKLFF
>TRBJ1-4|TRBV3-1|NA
CASTPEGEKLFF
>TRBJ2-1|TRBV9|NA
CASSVGLSSYNEQFF
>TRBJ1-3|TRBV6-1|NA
CASSEKGNAVWNTIYF
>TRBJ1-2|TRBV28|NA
CASSLGGPPNYGYTF